Following are 12 T cell receptor beta chains from one sample sequenced in a study of T cells expressing NK-cell markers. From its re-call of the 5' RACE reads, TCRdb lists each CDR3 protein once, without DNA. This sample carries 500,000 to 700,000 distinct CDR3 sequences, with 3% to 4.5% going to the ten biggest clones. The sequenced sample consisted of blood T cells: a sorted CD56 or NKG2C T cell subset, CD4+ or CD8+ T cells, or bulk PBMC T cells (not recorded which). These TCRs come from a man younger than 30 in good health.

CDR3 loop: CASSPFSFTDTQYF. The rearrangement uses TRBV28 and TRBJ2-3; with no DNA, the TCRdb D assignment of TRBD1 cannot be verified. The CDR3 is 14 residues long. CDR1 and CDR2 from the germline V gene are MDHEN and SYDVKM.

This chain connects TRBV5-1 to TRBJ1-1; TCRdb names TRBD1, which stays unverified in the absence of DNA. The CDR3 has 16 amino acids. Germline assignment: CDR1 SGHRS and CDR2 YFSETQ. The CDR3 is CASSLVQGAGETEAFF.

This sequence joins TRBV6-2 or TRBV6-3 and TRBJ2-3; the D call of TRBD2 rests on TCRdb alone, since no DNA is present to check it. Germline lookup yields CDR1 MNHEY and CDR2 SVGEGT. The CDR3 length is 14 residues. CDR3 protein: CASSLRLAGGFSYF.

This sequence joins TRBV21-1 and TRBJ2-1; no DNA is available, so the TRBD2 call from TCRdb remains unchecked. TRBV21-1 is classified as a pseudogene. The CDR3 sequence is 16 residues long. CDR3 in amino acids: CASSINGLAGCNEQFF.

J is TRBJ2-1 and V is TRBV3-1; TCRdb's D call, TRBD1, is unchecked because there is no DNA. Germline V gene data show CDR1 as LGHDT and CDR2 as YNNKEL (reference sequence). This CDR3 contains 16 residues. CDR3 sequence: CASSQDDWTPYNEQFF.

The chain recombines TRBV5-6 with TRBJ2-5. Germline V lookup: CDR1 SGHDT, CDR2 YYEEEE. CDR3 length: 12 residues. CDR3 residues: CASSRYQETQYF. The whole variable domain, remainder taken from reference TRBV5-6 and TRBJ2-5, is DAGVTQSPTHLIKTRGQQVTLRCSPKSGHDTVSWYQQALGQGPQFIFQYYEEEERQRGNFPDRFSGHQFPNYSSELNVNALLLGDSALYLCASSRYQETQYFGPGTRLLVL.

The rearrangement uses TRBV6-1 and TRBJ2-6; TCRdb's D gene call, TRBD1, goes unchecked for lack of DNA. Germline values: CDR1 MNHNS, CDR2 SASEGT. The CDR3 contains 17 residues. CDR3 region: CASSPRQGASGANVLTF.

CDR3 residues: CASSRTGVLRGYTF. The V call is TRBV6-2 or TRBV6-3, the J call TRBJ1-2; the D call of TRBD1 rests on TCRdb alone, since no DNA is present to check it. Looked up from germline, CDR1 is MNHEY and CDR2 is SVGEGT. The CDR3 has 14 residues.

The chain couples TRBV15 to TRBJ2-3. Germline lookup yields CDR1 LNHNV and CDR2 YYDKDF (reference sequence). The CDR3 covers 13 residues. The CDR3 protein is CATRETTTDTQYF.

CDR3 loop: CASSLPIAGRFWETQYF. The chain is built from TRBV28 and TRBJ2-5; checking the TCRdb D call of TRBD2 is not possible without DNA. The germline V gene has CDR1 MDHEN and CDR2 SYDVKM. This CDR3 is 17 amino acids long.

The chain employs TRBV7-9 and TRBJ2-3; TCRdb selects TRBD1, and the lack of DNA leaves this call unchecked. Germline lookup yields CDR1 SEHNR and CDR2 FQNEAQ (reference sequence). The CDR3 runs to 12 residues. CDR3: CATNRGTDTQYF.

The chain combines TRBV20-1 with TRBJ2-3; the TCRdb call, TRBD2, lacks DNA for checking. Germline-derived CDR1 and CDR2 are DFQATT and SNEGSKA (reference sequence). The CDR3 extends over 18 amino acids. The CDR3 is CSAIPNDPERGYTDTQYF.